Listed here are 18 T cell receptor beta chains from one sample, sequenced in a study of beta chain features in type 1 diabetes. General study results and limits: All four CD4+ subsets from Type 1 diabetes patients carried moderately but significantly shorter TCRB CDR3s.

Their antigen targets remain unknown. As every portion of the isolated RNA was reverse transcribed, the sequencing read expressed TCRB transcripts. Clones were sequenced by immunoSEQ multiplex PCR, and TCRdb holds only the in-frame ones, with some missing. The table has roughly 300,000 clones, approximately 10% seen once. The sample consisted of central memory CD4+ T cells from blood. Every receptor here comes from a man aged 25 to 40 with type 1 diabetes.

The chain has TRBV11-2 and TRBJ1-2; TRBD1 matches at 7 bases. V shed 0 bases, J shed 2 bases, and the junction held 6 bases outside the gene matches. This CDR3 region has 16 residues. CDR1 is SGHAT and CDR2 is FQNNGV in the germline V gene. The CDR3 here is CASSLDPQGNNYGYTF. DNA of the CDR3: TGTGCCAGCAGCTTAGATCCACAGGGGAACAACTATGGCTACACCTTC.

This clone showed up just a few times. The chain links TRBV5-1 to TRBJ1-3; TRBD1 agrees at 7 bases. V was clipped by 4 bases and J by 3 bases; unmatched bases: 7. The CDR3 covers 15 residues. Germline V gives CDR1 SGHRS, CDR2 YFSETQ. The CDR3 nucleotides read TGCGCCAGCAGCGGGGGACAGTCGAATGGAAACACCATATATTTT. Translation gives CASSGGQSNGNTIYF.

This clone has more than one count but fewer than ten. V is TRBV11-2 and J is TRBJ2-3; 16 bases are shared with TRBD2. The germline CDR1 and CDR2 sequences are SGHAT and FQNNGV. This CDR3 is 19 amino acids long. Germline trimming cut 1 base from V and 6 bases from J; bases unmatched to any gene: 10. The CDR3 region is CASSLAGTSGGAAWDTQYF. Written as DNA, the CDR3 is TGTGCCAGCAGCTTAGCTGGGACTAGCGGGGGGGCCGCCTGGGATACGCAGTATTTT.

The chain carries TRBV16 and TRBJ2-7; D call uncertain. Trimming took 0 bases from V and 4 from J, leaving 10 bases between them. The CDR3 contains 14 residues. From germline, CDR1 is KGHSY and CDR2 FQNENV. The chain's CDR3 is CASSQSRSAYEQYF. In nucleotides, the CDR3 is TGTGCCAGCAGCCAATCCCGGTCCGCATACGAGCAGTACTTC.

V usage is TRBV4-1 and J usage is TRBJ1-4; D unclear. This CDR3 is built from 15 residues. V lost 4 bases and J lost 7, with 16 bases in between. Germline V lookup: CDR1 MGHRA, CDR2 YSYEKL. CDR3 region: CASSLNSDGVEKLFF. CDR3 bases: TGCGCCAGCAGCCTAAACTCGGACGGTGTTGAAAAACTGTTTTTT.

CDR3 nucleotide sequence: TGTGCCAGCAGAAGCGGGGGGGCGCAAGGCGAGCAGTACTTC. It translates to CASRSGGAQGEQYF. This chain joins TRBV28 and TRBJ2-7; 10 nucleotides agree with TRBD2. The V and J ends lost 6 bases and 6 bases, in that order; junction bases with no gene match: 8. Germline CDR1 and CDR2: MDHEN and SYDVKM. The CDR3 is 14 amino acids.

The J gene is TRBJ2-1, the V gene TRBV29-1, with TRBD2 as a possible D gene (6 bases). This CDR3 spans 14 amino acids. Germline V gives CDR1 SQVTM, CDR2 ANQGSEA. Trimming took 3 bases from V and 4 from J, leaving 13 bases between them. The CDR3 coding sequence is TGCAGCGTTGATCAGGTCGGGGGTTACAATGAGCAGTTCTTC. Its protein product is CSVDQVGGYNEQFF.

The V call is TRBV13, the J call TRBJ2-3, with TRBD2 matching 8 bases. J lost 2 bases, V lost 6 bases, and 4 bases had no gene match. Germline lookup yields CDR1 PRHDT and CDR2 FYEKMQ (reference sequence). CDR3 length: 14 residues. CDR3 amino acids: CASSRGLDTDTQYF. CDR3 bases: TGTGCCAGCAGTCGGGGACTAGACACAGATACGCAGTATTTT. The complete variable domain, with remaining parts taken from reference TRBV13 and TRBJ2-3, reads AAGVIQSPRHLIKEKRETATLKCYPIPRHDTVYWYQQGPGQDPQFLISFYEKMQSDKGSIPDRFSAQQFSDYHSELNMSSLELGDSALYFCASSRGLDTDTQYFGPGTRLTVL.

This clone was seen a few times. The chain has TRBV7-9 and TRBJ2-7, with D tentatively TRBD1 (6 bases). There are 13 residues in the CDR3. The germline V gene has CDR1 SEHNR and CDR2 FQNEAQ (reference sequence). V dropped 2 bases and J dropped 5 bases, with 10 bases sitting between them. CDR3 protein: CASSLQGINEQYF. The CDR3 coding sequence is TGTGCCAGCAGCTTACAGGGGATAAACGAGCAGTACTTC.

This sequence joins TRBV9 and TRBJ2-4, with 11 bases aligning to TRBD2. CDR3 length: 15 residues. V dropped 4 bases and J dropped 7; count of bases not matched to a gene: 7. Germline-derived CDR1 and CDR2 are SGDLS and YYNGEE. This chain's CDR3 is CASSPTSGGGNIQYF. CDR3 DNA sequence: TGTGCCAGCAGCCCAACTAGCGGGGGAGGCAACATTCAGTACTTC. Full variable domain (outside the CDR3, taken from reference TRBV9 and TRBJ2-4): DSGVTQTPKHLITATGQRVTLRCSPRSGDLSVYWYQQSLDQGLQFLIQYYNGEERAKGNILERFSAQQFPDLHSELNLSSLELGDSALYFCASSPTSGGGNIQYFGAGTRLSVL.

J is TRBJ2-2 and V is TRBV2; D is ambiguous. This CDR3 region has 14 residues. Trimming removed 7 bases from V and 0 bases from J, with 9 bases in between. The germline gives CDR1 SNHLY, CDR2 FYNNEI. The chain's CDR3 is CASKADANTGELFF. CDR3 nucleotide sequence: TGTGCCAGCAAGGCGGACGCGAACACCGGGGAGCTGTTTTTT.

The chain recombines TRBV10-2 with TRBJ2-3; D unresolved. The V end lost 3 bases, the J end lost 5 bases, and 12 bases lay between the germline ends. Germline V gene data show CDR1 as WSHSY and CDR2 as SAAADI. The CDR3 length is 14 residues. The CDR3 protein is CASSDYLVVDTQYF. The CDR3 nucleotides read TGCGCCAGCAGTGATTACCTCGTGGTAGATACGCAGTATTTT.

The chain carries TRBV7-9 and TRBJ2-1; the D is unclear. The CDR3 is 12 amino acids. Germline-derived CDR1 and CDR2 are SEHNR and FQNEAQ (reference sequence). The ends were cut back, 0 bases at V and 9 bases at J, with 6 bases in the middle. As DNA, the CDR3 is TGTGCCAGCAGCTTAGCAGGGTTTGAGCAGTTCTTC. Translated, it gives CASSLAGFEQFF.

This rearrangement joins TRBV7-8 to TRBJ2-3, with 10 bases matching TRBD2. Per germline, CDR1 SGHVS and CDR2 FQNEAQ. This CDR3 spans 17 amino acids. V lost 5 bases to trimming and J lost 6 bases; unmatched junction nucleotides: 14. In nucleotides, the CDR3 is TGTGCCAGCAGCGGACGTCCTAGCGGGGGCCCCGACGATACGCAGTATTTT. Its translation is CASSGRPSGGPDDTQYF. The whole variable domain, filled in from reference TRBV7-8 and TRBJ2-3, reads GAGVSQSPRYKVAKRGQDVALRCDPISGHVSLFWYQQALGQGPEFLTYFQNEAQLDKSGLPSDRFFAERPEGSVSTLKIQRTQQEDSAVYLCASSGRPSGGPDDTQYFGPGTRLTVL.

The chain employs TRBV27 and TRBJ2-3; D not resolved. CDR1 and CDR2 (germline): MNHEY, SMNVEV (reference sequence). V lost 6 bases, J lost 1 base, and 14 bases lay in between. The CDR3 is 15 residues long. The CDR3 sequence is CASSRRPSGTDTQYF. The CDR3 nucleotides read TGTGCCAGCAGCCGAAGGCCTAGTGGCACAGATACGCAGTATTTT.

The CDR3 region is CASSVGPSNGYGYTF. The CDR3 DNA sequence: TGTGCCAGCAGCGTCGGACCAAGTAATGGCTATGGCTACACCTTC. The rearrangement links TRBV9 to TRBJ1-2; D gene unclear. The CDR3 covers 15 residues. CDR1 and CDR2 (germline): SGDLS, YYNGEE. Trimming cost V 2 bases and J 4 bases, with 15 bases left between them.

The rearrangement joins TRBV10-3 to TRBJ2-4; either TRBD1 or TRBD2 may fit D (5 bases each). The length of the CDR3 is 12 residues. Germline-derived CDR1 and CDR2 are ENHRY and SYGVKD. Between the trimmed V and J ends, which lost 4 bases and 8 bases, there was a span of 9 bases. DNA of the CDR3: TGTGCCATCAGTGGGGACCGGGACATTCAGTACTTC. Protein sequence: CAISGDRDIQYF.

The gene calls are TRBV15 and TRBJ2-7, with TRBD1 identical over 12 bases. Germline values: CDR1 LNHNV, CDR2 YYDKDF (reference sequence). The CDR3 length is 14 residues. Trimming at V came to 3 bases and at J to 5 bases, leaving 2 bases not matched to a gene. The CDR3 loop reads CATSRGQGANEQYF. In nucleotides, the CDR3 is TGTGCCACCAGCAGGGGACAGGGGGCCAACGAGCAGTACTTC.